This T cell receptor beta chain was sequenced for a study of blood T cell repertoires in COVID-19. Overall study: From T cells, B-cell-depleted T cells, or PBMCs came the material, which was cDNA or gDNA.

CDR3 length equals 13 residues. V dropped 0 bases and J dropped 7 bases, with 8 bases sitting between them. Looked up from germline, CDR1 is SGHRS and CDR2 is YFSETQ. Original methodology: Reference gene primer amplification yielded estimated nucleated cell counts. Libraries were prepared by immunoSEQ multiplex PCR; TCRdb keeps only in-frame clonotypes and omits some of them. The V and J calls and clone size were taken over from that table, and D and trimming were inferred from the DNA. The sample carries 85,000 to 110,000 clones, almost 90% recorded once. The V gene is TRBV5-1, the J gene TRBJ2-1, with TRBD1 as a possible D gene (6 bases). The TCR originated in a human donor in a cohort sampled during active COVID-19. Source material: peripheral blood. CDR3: CASSLGGQNEQFF. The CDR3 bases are TGCGCCAGCAGCTTGGGGGGGCAGAATGAGCAGTTCTTC.